This T cell receptor (beta chain) was documented in a study of blood T cell repertoires in COVID-19. Study in general: Sample material is recorded as cDNA or gDNA derived from T cells, B-cell-depleted T cells, or PBMCs.

Original analysis: Reference gene primer amplification gave estimated nucleated cell counts. Profiled with immunoSEQ multiplex PCR; TCRdb holds only in-frame clones, not every one. V and J calls and clone size are those listed in that table; D and trimming were worked out from the DNA. The table records more than 200,000 clones, approximately 88% of them present only once. With 5 bases removed from V and 7 bases from J, the gap between germline ends came to 9 bases. Germline CDR1 MNHEY, CDR2 SVGEGT. The CDR3 runs to 12 residues. V usage is TRBV6-2 or TRBV6-3 and J usage is TRBJ2-1; D is possibly TRBD1 (6 bases). This receptor was identified in a woman aged 25 to 39 with COVID-19, enrolled during active disease. The sequenced sample was peripheral blood. This chain's CDR3 is CASSQGTNEQFF. The CDR3 nucleotides read TGTGCCAGCAGTCAGGGGACAAATGAGCAGTTCTTC.